This T cell receptor (beta chain) was sequenced in a study of cytomegalovirus exposure and HLA in healthy donors. Germline V gene data show CDR1 as SEHNR and CDR2 as FQNEAQ (reference sequence). This CDR3 is built from 12 residues. V was clipped by 5 bases and J by 3 bases, with 7 bases between them. The PCR was carried out with 60 Vbeta primers and 13 Jbeta primers. Sequencing used immunoSEQ multiplex PCR; TCRdb keeps in-frame clones, though not all of them. The sample has roughly 100,000 clones; approximately 79% are singletons. This receptor was obtained from a man younger than 40 in good health and CMV-seropositive. The rearrangement links TRBV7-9 to TRBJ1-2; D call uncertain. The material sequenced was PBMCs. CDR3 residues: CASSLGDYGYTF. The CDR3 bases are TGTGCCAGCAGCCTAGGAGACTATGGCTACACCTTC.